Following are 23 T cell receptor beta chains from one sample sequenced in a study of shared clonotypes between healthy human individuals. TCRdb keeps only in-frame clones here, not all; method: immunoSEQ multiplex PCR. The sample includes 2 million to 2.5 million clones, about 92% of them seen just once. The sequencing sample was made of naive CD4+ T cells from PBMCs. Subset noted: CD45RA+ positively selected. The receptors come from a man between 18 and 35 years old in good health. Some clones in this sample may be carry-over from other donors' samples.

The rearrangement links TRBV4-2 to TRBJ2-7; 12 positions match TRBD2. The CDR3 length is 17 residues. J gave up 2 bases and V 2 bases, and 7 bases lay outside the gene matches. Germline-derived CDR1 and CDR2 are LGHNA and YNFKEQ. The DNA of the CDR3 is TGTGCCAGCAGCCAACAGACTAGCGGGAGTTTTCCCTACGAGCAGTACTTC. It translates to CASSQQTSGSFPYEQYF.

The genes are TRBV11-3 and TRBJ2-1; 7 bases match TRBD2. The V gene end was trimmed by 1 base and the J gene end by 9 bases; junction bases not matched to a gene: 9. There are 15 residues in the CDR3. CDR1 is SGHNT and CDR2 is YENEEA in the germline V gene. CDR3 loop: CASSLGGSKGSEQFF. CDR3 DNA: TGTGCCAGCAGCTTAGGCGGGAGTAAGGGGAGTGAGCAGTTCTTC.

DNA for the CDR3: TGTGCCATCAGTGAGTCACGTCTCGGCGGTGAAAAACTGTTTTTT. Residues: CAISESRLGGEKLFF. The J gene is TRBJ1-4, the V gene TRBV10-3; D remains unclear. Germline V gene lookup returns CDR1 ENHRY and CDR2 SYGVKD. V lost 0 bases and J lost 7, with 12 bases in between. The CDR3 has 15 residues.

The chain couples TRBV18 to TRBJ1-1; D might be TRBD1 (6 bases). Germline V CDR1 and CDR2: KGHSH, LQKENI. The CDR3 extends over 20 amino acids. With 5 bases removed from V and 4 bases from J, the gap between germline ends came to 32 bases. The CDR3 protein is CASSARAFTGATGLGTEAFF. The CDR3 DNA is TGTGCCAGCTCAGCGCGAGCGTTCACGGGGGCAACGGGTCTAGGCACTGAAGCTTTCTTT.

The rearrangement joins TRBV5-1 to TRBJ1-4, with 7 bases lining up with TRBD1. After removal of 4 bases from V and 7 bases from J, the junction contained 7 bases not matched to a gene. The CDR3 is 14 amino acids. Looked up from germline, CDR1 is SGHRS and CDR2 is YFSETQ. The CDR3 spells CASSLTGSLEKLFF. DNA for the CDR3: TGCGCCAGCAGCCTGACAGGGTCTCTTGAAAAACTGTTTTTT.

V gene TRBV25-1 combines with J gene TRBJ2-3; D is unclear. Trimming shortened V by 3 bases and J by 3 bases, and 4 bases separated the two germline ends. CDR3 length: 12 amino acids. Germline assignment: CDR1 MGHDK and CDR2 SYGVNS. The CDR3 region is CASSDYTDTQYF. CDR3 in DNA: TGTGCCAGCAGTGACTATACAGATACGCAGTATTTT.

The table lists this clone with a count of one. The gene calls are TRBV6-1 and TRBJ2-1, with no clear D. CDR3 length: 15 amino acids. Germline lookup yields CDR1 MNHNS and CDR2 SASEGT. The germline V and J ends were trimmed by 3 bases and 4 bases, with 13 bases remaining between them. The CDR3 DNA reads TGTGCCAGCAGTGATGAAGTAACATATTACAATGAGCAGTTCTTC. Protein sequence: CASSDEVTYYNEQFF.

The chain combines TRBV5-6 with TRBJ1-5, with a possible D match to TRBD1 (6 bases). The length of the CDR3 is 14 residues. V dropped 1 base and J dropped 11 bases, with 16 bases sitting between them. Germline V gene lookup returns CDR1 SGHDT and CDR2 YYEEEE. Here the CDR3 reads CASSLLGTRGAQHF. The CDR3 region has the DNA TGTGCCAGCAGCTTGCTGGGGACAAGGGGGGCCCAGCATTTT.

The chain recombines TRBV28 with TRBJ1-1; D gene ambiguous. The CDR3 consists of 11 residues. Germline CDR1 reads MDHEN; CDR2 reads SYDVKM. Trimming pared 3 bases from V and 6 bases from J, leaving 5 bases between. In DNA form, the CDR3 reads TGTGCCAGCAGTTTCAAAGCTGAAGCTTTCTTT. This translates into CASSFKAEAFF.

The chain has TRBV7-2 and TRBJ2-5; no firm D call. Per the germline V gene, CDR1 is SGHTA and CDR2 is FQGNSA. The length of the CDR3 is 13 residues. V was cut by 5 bases and J by 5 bases, with 12 bases left in between. CDR3: CASSLLWDETQYF. The CDR3 DNA is TGTGCCAGCAGCCTCCTCTGGGATGAGACCCAGTACTTC.

The chain links TRBV27 to TRBJ2-7; maybe TRBD1 (5 bases). Per germline, CDR1 MNHEY and CDR2 SMNVEV (reference sequence). Trimming pared 6 bases from V and 5 bases from J, leaving 17 bases between. The CDR3 is 14 residues long. CDR3 DNA: TGTGCCAGCAGACAATTGGGGCAGGGTAACGAGCAGTACTTC. Encoded protein: CASRQLGQGNEQYF.

This chain links TRBV5-4 with TRBJ1-1; the match to TRBD1 covers 7 bases. V was clipped by 4 bases and J by 7 bases; unmatched bases: 4. The CDR3 loop spans 12 amino acids. The germline gives CDR1 SGHNT, CDR2 YYREEE (reference sequence). DNA of the CDR3: TGTGCCAGCAGCGAACAGGGGATTGAAGCTTTCTTT. It translates to CASSEQGIEAFF.

CDR3 loop: CASSMGVGRGYTGELFF. The CDR3 DNA reads as TGTGCCAGTAGTATGGGGGTGGGGCGCGGGTACACCGGGGAGCTGTTTTTT. The genes are TRBV19 and TRBJ2-2; D may match TRBD1 or TRBD2 (5 bases each). The CDR3 contains 17 residues. Germline V gene lookup returns CDR1 LNHDA and CDR2 SQIVND (reference sequence). V lost 3 bases and J 3 bases, leaving 17 bases between the germline ends.

The V and J genes are TRBV5-1 and TRBJ2-2, with D maybe TRBD1 (5 bases). This CDR3 is built from 15 residues. V lost 1 base to trimming and J lost 3 bases, with 10 bases between them. The germline CDR1 and CDR2 sequences are SGHRS and YFSETQ. CDR3 bases: TGCGCCAGCAGCTTGTTGGACACGTACACCGGGGAGCTGTTTTTT. Translation: CASSLLDTYTGELFF.

The chain has TRBV27 and TRBJ2-7, with 7 bases matching TRBD2. The junction had 5 bases not matched to a gene; V was cut back by 6 bases and J by 0 bases. This CDR3 is 14 amino acids long. CDR1 is MNHEY and CDR2 is SMNVEV in the germline V gene (reference sequence). The CDR3 nucleotides read TGTGCCAGCAGGTCTAGCGGTTTCTCCTACGAGCAGTACTTC. Translated, it gives CASRSSGFSYEQYF.

In DNA form, the CDR3 reads TGTGCCAGCAGCGGCTCCGGGACCCCTAATGAAAAACTGTTTTTT. Its protein is CASSGSGTPNEKLFF. The genes are TRBV21-1 and TRBJ1-4. TRBV21-1 is listed as a pseudogene. The CDR3 runs to 15 residues.

This clone showed up just once. CDR3 DNA: TGCAGTGCTAGTTGGGGTGGGCAAGCTTTCTTT. Translating it yields CSASWGGQAFF. The chain links TRBV20-1 to TRBJ1-1; the D is unclear. The V gene lost 3 bases and the J gene lost 9 bases, with 11 bases spanning the gap. Per the germline V gene, CDR1 is DFQATT and CDR2 is SNEGSKA (reference sequence). The CDR3 is 11 residues long.

This rearrangement joins TRBV2 to TRBJ2-5, with 7 bases matching TRBD2. This CDR3 region has 14 residues. Germline V lookup: CDR1 SNHLY, CDR2 FYNNEI. V was pared by 8 bases and J by 9 bases, with 15 bases of the junction left unmatched. The CDR3 DNA follows: TGTGCCAGCTGCCGACTAGCCGGTCAAGGGGCCCAGTACTTC. Translated, it gives CASCRLAGQGAQYF.

The genes are TRBV6-5 and TRBJ1-5; D remains unclear. This CDR3 is 13 amino acids long. V was shortened by 5 bases and J by 5 bases, with 10 bases between the two germline ends. Germline assignment: CDR1 MNHEY and CDR2 SVGAGI. The CDR3 loop reads CASSRNRDQPQHF. For the CDR3, the DNA is TGTGCCAGCAGTAGGAACAGAGATCAGCCCCAGCATTTT.

The genes are TRBV7-9 and TRBJ2-5; 7 nucleotides match TRBD2. The CDR3 spans 15 residues. Unmatched junction bases numbered 8, after V lost 2 bases and J lost 5 bases. Germline-derived CDR1 and CDR2 are SEHNR and FQNEAQ (reference sequence). The CDR3 coding sequence is TGTGCCAGCAGCTTACCCACGGGAGGTGGGGAGACCCAGTACTTC. This translates into CASSLPTGGGETQYF. Complete variable domain (other parts from reference TRBV7-9 and TRBJ2-5): DTGVSQNPRHKITKRGQNVTFRCDPISEHNRLYWYRQTLGQGPEFLTYFQNEAQLEKSRLLSDRFSAERPKGSFSTLEIQRTEQGDSAMYLCASSLPTGGGETQYFGPGTRLLVL.

This rearrangement joins TRBV18 to TRBJ1-2; D gene uncertain. This CDR3 region has 15 residues. Germline V gene lookup returns CDR1 KGHSH and CDR2 LQKENI. V lost 0 bases, J lost 2 bases, and 10 bases lay in between. The CDR3 region has the DNA TGTGCCAGCTCACCACCGAAGGCAGAGAACTATGGCTACACCTTC. Amino acids: CASSPPKAENYGYTF.

The rearrangement uses TRBV19 and TRBJ1-3; 9 positions match TRBD1. Per germline, CDR1 LNHDA and CDR2 SQIVND (reference sequence). The V segment lost 5 bases and the J segment 0 bases; nucleotides outside the gene matches: 8. The CDR3 sequence is 17 residues long. CDR3 in DNA: TGTGCCAGTAGTCCCATCGGGACAGGGCCCTCTGGAAACACCATATATTTT. Translation: CASSPIGTGPSGNTIYF.

V usage is TRBV7-3 and J usage is TRBJ2-3; D is unresolved. Germline V gene lookup returns CDR1 SGHTA and CDR2 FQGTGA. The CDR3 is made up of 14 amino acids. Trimming pared 5 bases from V and 1 base from J, leaving 10 bases between. The DNA for the CDR3 is TGTGCCAGCAGCCCCTCGACTGGCACAGATACGCAGTATTTT. Encoded protein: CASSPSTGTDTQYF.